This T cell receptor beta chain was sequenced for a study of shared T cell receptors in the human thymus. TCRdb's copy holds only in-frame clones and misses some; the assay was immunoSEQ multiplex PCR. Here the sample spans about 610,000 clones, 85% to 90% being singletons. The data also belong to a second study, concerning human thymus T cells. Per that study: Healthy Finnish infants undergoing corrective surgery for congenital heart defects provided the donor material. Corrective heart surgery yielded resections, and these provided the thymus tissue. Among thymic and blood repertoires, usage of V and J genes appeared biased. Related studies noted strongly shared thymic repertoires across unrelated people.

The sequence was obtained from a boy in the first two years of life with a congenital heart defect. Sequenced: thymocytes.

In DNA form, the CDR3 reads TGTGCCAGCTCCTCAAGGGTAACTAGCGGGCCACTGGGGAATGAGCAGTTCTTC. It yields the protein CASSSRVTSGPLGNEQFF. This chain joins TRBV7-9 and TRBJ2-1; 9 bases map to TRBD2. CDR1 is SEHNR, CDR2 FQNEAQ, per germline (reference sequence). Germline trimming cut 8 bases from V and 7 bases from J; bases unmatched to any gene: 21. The CDR3 has 18 residues. The complete variable domain, with remaining parts taken from reference TRBV7-9 and TRBJ2-1, reads DTGVSQNPRHKITKRGQNVTFRCDPISEHNRLYWYRQTLGQGPEFLTYFQNEAQLEKSRLLSDRFSAERPKGSFSTLEIQRTEQGDSAMYLCASSSRVTSGPLGNEQFFGPGTRLTVL.